This T cell receptor (beta chain) was recovered during a study of OX40 agonist ivuxolimab in advanced cancers. Study context: A diagnosis of hepatocellular carcinoma, melanoma, renal cell or head and neck cancer was present in dose-escalation patients.

Autoimmune disease history or systemic immunosuppression was exclusionary. Produced via immunoSEQ multiplex PCR; TCRdb's table is partial and in-frame only. The table records tens of thousands of clones, roughly 84% of them present only once. The CDR3 length is 16 residues. Germline V lookup: CDR1 LNHNV, CDR2 YYDKDF (reference sequence). V lost 2 bases and J lost 0, with 11 bases in between. This chain uses TRBV15 with TRBJ1-3; D might be TRBD1 (5 bases). The sample was CD4+ or CD8+ T cells sorted from blood, taken in a trial of the OX40 agonist ivuxolimab. The receptor's source is an adult with an advanced solid tumor such as melanoma, head and neck, liver or kidney cancer. The CDR3, as DNA: TGTGCCACCAGCAGATCCGGGACGGCCTCTGGAAACACCATATATTTT. Its translation is CATSRSGTASGNTIYF.